The 16 T cell receptor beta chains below all came from one sample that was sequenced in a study of Graves' ophthalmopathy and Graves' hyperthyroidism (dated by TCRdb to 2017 to 2018). Sequencing instrument: Illumina HiSeq 2000. For repertoire sequencing, TCR beta CDR3 regions were amplified from RNA transcripts. The first round of RT-PCR was done with HTBI primers and the Qiagen OneStep RT-PCR kit, and was followed by a second round of multiplex PCR, then size selection and purification. Using fastp at Q25 and MiXCR, TCRdb reprocessed the public reads and kept productive beta chains. When rows share a CDR3 protein, they turn into one entry using the most common DNA and genes. The sample includes 200,000 to 300,000 distinct CDR3 sequences, with 45% to 55% observed a single time. In total, the top ten clones hold roughly half of the sample. Sequencing input: peripheral blood. The receptor source for this set is an adult man with Graves' ophthalmopathy.

Many counts were recorded for this clonotype. This rearrangement joins TRBV24-1 to TRBJ1-1; D not resolved. CDR1 is KGHDR, CDR2 SFDVKD, per germline. The CDR3 runs to 12 residues. The V end lost 6 bases, the J end lost 8 bases, and 12 bases lay between the germline ends. The CDR3 sequence is CATSSEGEEAFF. The CDR3 region has the DNA TGTGCCACCAGTTCAGAGGGCGAAGAAGCTTTCTTT.

The chain is built from TRBV6-1 and TRBJ1-2, with TRBD1 as a possible D gene (5 bases). This CDR3 has 13 residues. CDR1 and CDR2 (germline): MNHNS, SASEGT. V lost 7 bases and J lost 2, with 11 bases in between. The CDR3 region has the DNA TGTGCCAGCACCCCCGGGGGGAACTATGGCTACACCTTC. This encodes CASTPGGNYGYTF.

This clonotype was detected many times. The CDR3 sequence: CASSFYRTASYEQYF. The CDR3 nucleotides are TGTGCCAGCAGCTTTTATCGGACAGCCTCCTACGAGCAGTACTTC. This chain joins TRBV7-8 and TRBJ2-7; D is perhaps TRBD1 (6 bases). Trimming removed 3 bases from V and 0 bases from J, with 12 bases in between. The length of the CDR3 is 15 residues. In germline, CDR1 is SGHVS, CDR2 FQNEAQ. The entire variable domain, with the rest obtained from reference TRBV7-8 and TRBJ2-7, is as follows: GAGVSQSPRYKVAKRGQDVALRCDPISGHVSLFWYQQALGQGPEFLTYFQNEAQLDKSGLPSDRFFAERPEGSVSTLKIQRTQQEDSAVYLCASSFYRTASYEQYFGPGTRLTVT.

This chain uses TRBV19 with TRBJ1-2; D gene unclear. V lost 5 bases and J lost 4, with 8 bases in between. Germline V gene sequence: CDR1 LNHDA, CDR2 SQIVND (reference sequence). This CDR3 region has 12 residues. This CDR3 reads CASSQNSYGYTF. For the CDR3, the DNA is TGTGCCAGTAGTCAGAATTCCTATGGCTACACCTTC.

Points on this clonotype: A much larger clone sits a single nucleotide away, making a read error possible. The gene calls are TRBV7-9 and TRBJ1-6, with TRBD1 identical over 8 bases. In germline, CDR1 is SEHNR, CDR2 FQNEAQ (reference sequence). V was clipped by 2 bases and J by 10 bases; unmatched bases: 7. The CDR3 is made up of 15 amino acids. The DNA of the CDR3 is TGTGCCAGCAGCTTATTGTCAGGGGGCGGCTCACCCCTCCACTTT. This encodes CASSLLSGGGSPLHF.

Turning to this clonotype: Lacking the conserved final phenylalanine or tryptophan, this CDR3 likely reflects a read error. It is unclear where the CDR3 begins or ends on the DNA, so no DNA is shown, and the CDR3 is as TCRdb lists it. The rearrangement links TRBV7-2 to TRBJ2-5. From its first to its last residue, the CDR3 has 8 amino acids. Looked up from germline, CDR1 is SGHTA and CDR2 is FQGNSA. CDR3 sequence reads: CASSLVSS.

The V and J genes are TRBV19 and TRBJ1-1, with 10 bases fitting TRBD1. Trimming cost V 4 bases and J 4 bases; bases outside gene matches: 6. This CDR3 has 15 amino acids. The V gene's germline CDR1 is LNHDA and CDR2 SQIVND (reference sequence). The CDR3 region has the DNA TGTGCCAGTAGTACCCTGACAGGGGGCGGCACTGAAGCTTTCTTT. This gives the protein CASSTLTGGGTEAFF.

This chain uses TRBV14 with TRBJ2-7; possible D gene TRBD1, 6 bases. The ends were cut back, 3 bases at V and 8 bases at J, with 17 bases in the middle. The CDR3 has 14 residues. Per the germline V gene, CDR1 is SGHDN and CDR2 is FVKESK. The CDR3 loop is CASSHIRGRYKQYF. As DNA, the CDR3 is TGTGCCAGCAGCCATATCAGGGGCAGATACAAGCAGTACTTC.

This clonotype was counted a few times. The gene calls are TRBV12-3 or TRBV12-4 and TRBJ1-4, with D hard to call. Trimming shortened V by 9 bases and J by 0 bases, and 8 bases separated the two germline ends. The CDR3 consists of 13 residues. As DNA, the CDR3 is TGTGCCAGTCGGACGACAACTAATGAAAAACTGTTTTTT. This encodes CASRTTTNEKLFF.

V gene TRBV7-2 combines with J gene TRBJ1-2, with unresolved D. Germline V gene data show CDR1 as SGHTA and CDR2 as FQGNSA. V lost 1 base and J 1 base, leaving 13 bases between the germline ends. The CDR3 runs 16 residues. The CDR3 sequence: CASSLGGGWNNYGYTF. CDR3 DNA sequence: TGTGCCAGCAGCTTAGGAGGAGGGTGGAATAACTATGGCTACACCTTC.

The CDR3: CSASLDQGTEAFF. CDR3 bases: TGCAGCGCCTCCCTTGATCAGGGGACTGAAGCTTTCTTT. The chain is built from TRBV29-1 and TRBJ1-1, with a weak D call TRBD1 (6 bases). CDR1 and CDR2 from the germline V gene are SQVTM and ANQGSEA. The CDR3 extends over 13 amino acids. V lost 7 bases, J lost 5 bases, and 17 bases lay in between.

The chain employs TRBV7-9 and TRBJ2-5; TRBD1 matches 12 bases. The junction had 10 bases not matched to a gene; V was cut back by 4 bases and J by 1 base. This CDR3 has 18 amino acids. In germline, CDR1 is SEHNR, CDR2 FQNEAQ (reference sequence). The CDR3 nucleotides read TGTGCCAGCAGCTCCGCATCGGGACAGGGGGCTCTCCAAGAGACCCAGTACTTC. Protein: CASSSASGQGALQETQYF. Combining the CDR3 with reference TRBV7-9 and TRBJ2-5 gives the whole variable domain DTGVSQNPRHKITKRGQNVTFRCDPISEHNRLYWYRQTLGQGPEFLTYFQNEAQLEKSRLLSDRFSAERPKGSFSTLEIQRTEQGDSAMYLCASSSASGQGALQETQYFGPGTRLLVL.

The CDR3 DNA reads TGCAGTGCTAGAGACCCTTGGCAGGGATGGGACTATGGCTACACCTTC. Amino acid sequence: CSARDPWQGWDYGYTF. The V gene is TRBV20-1, the J gene TRBJ1-2; tentative D call: TRBD1 (5 bases). CDR3 length: 16 residues. V lost 0 bases to trimming and J lost 3 bases, with 17 bases between them. Per the germline V gene, CDR1 is DFQATT and CDR2 is SNEGSKA (reference sequence).

The chain couples TRBV20-1 to TRBJ1-2, with TRBD1 matching 8 bases. Per germline, CDR1 DFQATT and CDR2 SNEGSKA (reference sequence). The CDR3 extends over 13 amino acids. V shed 1 base and J 12 bases; nucleotides not matched to a gene: 10. CDR3 DNA sequence: TGCAGTGCTAGAGGGGGACAGGACCTATCTCACACCTTC. It is translated as CSARGGQDLSHTF.

A few counts support this clonotype. The rearrangement links TRBV12-3 or TRBV12-4 to TRBJ2-5; a weak D match, TRBD2 (6 bases). This CDR3 comprises 13 residues. V was cut by 8 bases and J by 5 bases, with 15 bases left in between. DNA of the CDR3: TGTGCCAGCTCGACTAGTTCTAGGGAGACCCAGTACTTC. This sequence encodes CASSTSSRETQYF.

This clonotype was seen more than once but under ten times. CDR3 nucleotide sequence: TGTGCCAGCAGTTTGTCAGGGGACTATGGCTACACCTTC. Amino acid sequence: CASSLSGDYGYTF. This chain joins TRBV7-9 and TRBJ1-2, with D perhaps matching TRBD1 (6 bases). The CDR3 loop spans 13 amino acids. Germline V gene lookup returns CDR1 SEHNR and CDR2 FQNEAQ (reference sequence). Deletions cut 6 bases from V and 3 bases from J, with 11 bases between.